One T cell receptor beta chain is described in this entry. Between the trimmed V and J ends, which lost 5 bases and 4 bases, there was a span of 12 bases. Germline V gene data show CDR1 as SGDLS and CDR2 as YYNGEE. The CDR3 contains 14 residues. Reverse transcription of about 0.5 to 1 ug RNA was carried out with random hexamers. TCRdb recomputed calls from the immunoSEQ multiplex PCR reads with MiXCR, one row per CDR3 protein. This sample has 150,000 to 200,000 distinct CDR3 sequences, with about 94% found just once. The data originate from a study of CD8 T cells in Susac syndrome. The V call is TRBV9, the J call TRBJ2-2, with D perhaps TRBD2 (6 bases). The material sequenced was CD4+ T cells from PBMCs. This sequence originates from a human donor in good health. The CDR3, as DNA: TGTGCCAGCAGGACGTTCGGGGGCACCGGGGAGCTGTTTTTT. It codes for CASRTFGGTGELFF.